The 8 T cell receptor beta chains reported below all come from one sample, sequenced in a study of blood T cell repertoires in COVID-19. Produced via immunoSEQ multiplex PCR; TCRdb's table is partial and in-frame only. The table includes hundreds of thousands of clones, 75% to 90% detected once. The specimen was PBMCs or T cells enriched from blood (not recorded which). The receptors stem from a man aged 25-40 years who had recovered from COVID-19.

CDR3 residues: CASSLGDRVSNQPQHF. As DNA, the CDR3 is TGTGCCAGCAGCTTAGGTGACAGGGTTAGCAATCAGCCCCAGCATTTT. The V and J genes are TRBV7-9 and TRBJ1-5; 7 bases map to TRBD1. V gave up 1 base and J gave up 0 bases; unmatched junction bases: 3. This CDR3 has 16 amino acids. Germline-derived CDR1 and CDR2 are SEHNR and FQNEAQ (reference sequence).

The V and J genes are TRBV7-9 and TRBJ2-2; 7 nucleotides line up with TRBD2. J lost 0 bases, V lost 8 bases, and 6 bases had no gene match. This CDR3 region has 15 residues. Germline CDR1 and CDR2: SEHNR and FQNEAQ (reference sequence). The CDR3 DNA sequence: TGTGCCAGCTGGGACGGGAGGACGAACACCGGGGAGCTGTTTTTT. Protein product: CASWDGRTNTGELFF.

The chain combines TRBV19 with TRBJ1-1; 8 bases are shared with TRBD1. The trim removed 1 base at V and 0 bases at J, leaving 13 bases unmatched. The CDR3 spans 19 residues. Per the germline V gene, CDR1 is LNHDA and CDR2 is SQIVND (reference sequence). CDR3 DNA sequence: TGTGCCAGTAGTATAGTACTCGGCAGGGGGCAAAGGATGAACACTGAAGCTTTCTTT. Translating gives CASSIVLGRGQRMNTEAFF.

The rearrangement uses TRBV28 and TRBJ2-5; possibly TRBD2 for D (7 bases). In germline, CDR1 is MDHEN, CDR2 SYDVKM. The CDR3 is made up of 14 amino acids. V gave up 3 bases and J gave up 7 bases, with 15 bases separating them. The CDR3 DNA reads TGTGCCAGCAGTTTGGGCTTAGGGGGGGGGACCCAGTACTTC. Amino acids: CASSLGLGGGTQYF. Full variable domain (missing parts from reference TRBV28 and TRBJ2-5): DVKVTQSSRYLVKRTGEKVFLECVQDMDHENMFWYRQDPGLGLRLIYFSYDVKMKEKGDIPEGYSVSREKKERFSLILESASTNQTSMYLCASSLGLGGGTQYFGPGTRLLVL.

The chain couples TRBV5-5 to TRBJ2-7, with D uncertain. From germline, CDR1 is SGHKS and CDR2 YYEKEE (reference sequence). The V gene lost 0 bases and the J gene lost 4 bases, with 8 bases spanning the gap. The CDR3 contains 13 residues. The CDR3 DNA follows: TGTGCCAGCAGCTTGGCGTCAGTGTACGAGCAGTACTTC. It translates to CASSLASVYEQYF.

The chain uses TRBV4-1 and TRBJ2-7, with D possibly being TRBD1 (6 bases). The CDR3 runs to 15 residues. The germline V gene has CDR1 MGHRA and CDR2 YSYEKL. V was pared by 0 bases and J by 2 bases, with 11 bases between. CDR3 amino acids: CASSQEQGFPYEQYF. The DNA of the CDR3 is TGCGCCAGCAGCCAAGAACAGGGATTCCCCTACGAGCAGTACTTC.

The rearrangement uses TRBV7-3 and TRBJ2-6; TRBD2 agrees at 8 bases. Trimming took 4 bases from V and 0 from J; bases not matched to a gene: 8. This CDR3 region has 18 residues. CDR1 and CDR2 from the germline V gene are SGHTA and FQGTGA. The CDR3 here is CASSSRGGLSSGANVLTF. CDR3 bases: TGTGCCAGCAGCTCCCGGGGGGGACTCAGCTCTGGGGCCAACGTCCTGACTTTC.

V gene TRBV7-6 combines with J gene TRBJ2-2; TRBD1 might be the D (5 bases). The CDR3 has 14 amino acids. The germline gives CDR1 SGHVS, CDR2 FNYEAQ. With 1 base removed from V and 4 bases from J, the gap between germline ends came to 7 bases. The CDR3 region is CASSLGTFTGELFF. The CDR3 DNA reads as TGTGCCAGCAGCTTAGGGACATTCACCGGGGAGCTGTTTTTT.